Shown below are 17 T cell receptor beta chains from a single sample sequenced in a study of tumor-infiltrating lymphocytes in glioblastoma multiforme. TCRB libraries came from RNA via three nested multiplex PCR rounds. TCRdb itself ran the multiplex PCR reads through MiXCR, one entry per CDR3 protein. The table has about 10,000 distinct CDR3 sequences, around 64% seen once. The source material was brain tumor tissue. These receptors were collected from a male donor with glioblastoma.

In this sample, this clonotype turned up a few times. Because the CDR3 is missing its conserved closing phenylalanine or tryptophan, this is likely a read error. The chain recombines TRBV12-3 or TRBV12-4 with TRBJ1-1, with D possibly matching TRBD1 (5 bases). This CDR3 has 14 amino acids. This CDR3 reads CASSLGTLNTDAFL. DNA of the CDR3: TGTGCCAGCAGTTTAGGGACATTGAACACTGATGCTTTCTTA.

The rearrangement joins TRBV5-6 to TRBJ1-1, with 8 bases that match TRBD1. Germline V gives CDR1 SGHDT, CDR2 YYEEEE. The CDR3 consists of 16 residues. The CDR3, as DNA: TGTGTTAGCACCGATTATGGGAGACAGGGGCTACCTGAAGCTTTCTTT. Its translation is CVSTDYGRQGLPEAFF. Full variable domain (outside the CDR3, taken from reference TRBV5-6 and TRBJ1-1): DAGVTQSPTHLIKTRGQQVTLRCSPKSGHDTVSWYQQALGQGPQFIFQYYEEEERQRGNFPDRFSGHQFPNYSSELNVNALLLGDSALYLCVSTDYGRQGLPEAFFGQGTRLTVV.

By sample fraction, this clonotype is medium-sized. V is TRBV20-1 and J is TRBJ2-7, with D perhaps matching TRBD2 (7 bases). Germline CDR1 and CDR2: DFQATT and SNEGSKA (reference sequence). Trimming removed 1 base from V and 4 bases from J, with 17 bases in between. The CDR3 sequence is 15 residues long. The CDR3 DNA sequence: TGCAGTGCTAGAGGTATCAACAGGGAGGGATACGAGCAGTACTTC. Its translation: CSARGINREGYEQYF.

The V call is TRBV11-2, the J call TRBJ2-5; 12 nucleotides agree with TRBD2. CDR1 SGHAT and CDR2 FQNNGV come from the germline V gene. V was pared by 5 bases and J by 4 bases, with 11 bases of the junction left unmatched. This CDR3 comprises 17 residues. Here the CDR3 reads CASSKTGTSGPGETQYF. DNA of the CDR3: TGTGCCAGCAGCAAAACCGGGACTAGCGGGCCGGGAGAGACCCAGTACTTC. The entire variable domain, with the rest obtained from reference TRBV11-2 and TRBJ2-5, is as follows: EAGVAQSPRYKIIEKRQSVAFWCNPISGHATLYWYQQILGQGPKLLIQFQNNGVVDDSQLPKDRFSAERLKGVDSTLKIQPAKLEDSAVYLCASSKTGTSGPGETQYFGPGTRLLVL.

A word on this clonotype: The junction differs from germline at one of its ends, possibly a read error. This chain joins TRBV6-1 and TRBJ2-3; D possibly matches TRBD1 or TRBD2 (5 bases each). The CDR3 is 14 residues long. Per the germline V gene, CDR1 is MNHNS and CDR2 is SASEGT. The chain's CDR3 is CASGGAFSTDTQFF. As DNA, the CDR3 is TGTGCCAGCGGGGGAGCCTTTAGCACAGATACGCAGTTTTTT.

Concerning this clonotype itself: Since no conserved phenylalanine or tryptophan closes the CDR3, a read error is the likely cause. The chain has TRBV10-3 and TRBJ2-7, with 9 bases matching TRBD2. V dropped 10 bases and J dropped 6; count of bases not matched to a gene: 10. CDR1 and CDR2 from the germline V gene are ENHRY and SYGVKD. This CDR3 has 13 amino acids. Written as DNA, the CDR3 is TGTGCCAGCGACGGGACTAGCAAACGCGAGCAGTACTAC. Protein sequence: CASDGTSKREQYY.

Details on this clonotype: The germline gene is not matched at one end of the junction; a read error may be the cause. V is TRBV20-1 and J is TRBJ1-5, with D perhaps matching TRBD1 (6 bases). This CDR3 is built from 15 residues. The germline gives CDR1 DFQATT, CDR2 SNEGSKA (reference sequence). For the CDR3, the DNA is TGCAGTGCTCAGGAGGAGTTGGGGGGGCAATCAGCCCCATCATTT. Translation gives CSAQEELGGQSAPSF.

By share of the sample, this clonotype is medium-sized. V is TRBV6-1 and J is TRBJ2-3; unclear D gene. The CDR3 has 11 residues. Trimming pared 2 bases from V and 6 bases from J, leaving 3 bases between. Germline-derived CDR1 and CDR2 are MNHNS and SASEGT. CDR3 coding DNA: TGTGCCAGCAGTGAACTGGATACGCAGTATTTT. Its translation: CASSELDTQYF.

J is TRBJ2-3 and V is TRBV10-3, with 8 bases matching TRBD2. J gave up 2 bases and V 0 bases, and 4 bases lay outside the gene matches. The CDR3 consists of 16 residues. Germline lookup yields CDR1 ENHRY and CDR2 SYGVKD. The CDR3 DNA sequence: TGTGCCATCAGTGAGTCGAGCGGGGGCCTCACAGATACGCAGTATTTT. The encoded protein is CAISESSGGLTDTQYF.

This clonotype was observed a few times. This rearrangement joins TRBV6-5 to TRBJ1-5; TRBD1 might be the D (6 bases). CDR3 length: 14 residues. Per the germline V gene, CDR1 is MNHEY and CDR2 is SVGAGI. Deletions cut 0 bases from V and 4 bases from J, with 7 bases between. CDR3 region: CASSYSDRNQPQHF. The CDR3, as DNA: TGTGCCAGCAGTTACTCTGACAGGAATCAGCCCCAGCATTTT.

As for this clonotype: At one end, the junction sequence differs from germline, possibly due to a read error. The J gene is TRBJ2-3, the V gene TRBV11-2; D is ambiguous. In germline, CDR1 is SGHAT, CDR2 FQNNGV. There are 12 residues in the CDR3. CDR3 nucleotide sequence: TGTGTCAGCAGCCACAGCTCGGATACGCAGTATTTT. Translation gives CVSSHSSDTQYF.

The genes are TRBV6-5 and TRBJ1-5; D not certain. V was pared by 4 bases and J by 7 bases, with 8 bases between. This CDR3 has 12 amino acids. Per germline, CDR1 MNHEY and CDR2 SVGAGI. Here the CDR3 reads CASSFQNQPQHF. Written as DNA, the CDR3 is TGTGCCAGCAGTTTCCAAAACCAGCCCCAGCATTTT.

There are a few counts of this clonotype. The CDR3 DNA reads TGTGCCAGCTCAAAATCGCTGACTAGCGGGACTTCCTACAATGAGCAGTTCTTC. It yields the protein CASSKSLTSGTSYNEQFF. The chain uses TRBV18 and TRBJ2-1; 11 bases fit TRBD2. In germline, CDR1 is KGHSH, CDR2 LQKENI. The CDR3 contains 18 residues. With 5 bases clipped from V and 1 base from J, the junction kept 10 bases outside the gene matches.

This clonotype was seen more than once but under ten times. One end of the junction varies from germline; a read error may be responsible. This chain uses TRBV29-1 with TRBJ2-5; D possibly corresponds to TRBD1 (6 bases). The CDR3 has 15 amino acids. Germline V gene lookup returns CDR1 SQVTM and CDR2 ANQGSEA. CDR3 residues: CSVQKDSITQETQYF. The CDR3 coding sequence is TGCAGCGTTCAAAAGGACAGCATAACCCAAGAGACCCAATACTTC. The variable domain in full, with the rest retrieved from reference TRBV29-1 and TRBJ2-5, is SAVISQKPSRDICQRGTSLTIQCQVDSQVTMMFWYRQQPGQSLTLIATANQGSEATYESGFVIDKFPISRPNLTFSTLTVSNMSPEDSSIYLCSVQKDSITQETQYFGPGTRLLVL.

Comments on this clonotype: The junction departs from the called germline gene at one end, perhaps through a read error. The chain recombines TRBV24-1 with TRBJ2-1, with a weak D call TRBD2 (5 bases). The germline gives CDR1 KGHDR, CDR2 SFDVKD. The CDR3 spans 14 residues. This CDR3 reads CATSGAGIFNEPFF. The CDR3 bases are TGTGCCACCAGTGGCGCGGGCATCTTTAATGAGCCGTTCTTC.

The chain uses TRBV11-2 and TRBJ2-1, with 12 bases aligning to TRBD2. This CDR3 contains 15 residues. From germline, CDR1 is SGHAT and CDR2 FQNNGV. Losses at the gene ends were 5 bases for V and 9 bases for J; bases not matched to a gene: 8. CDR3 region: CASSPGLAGGGEQFF. In DNA form, the CDR3 reads TGTGCCAGCAGCCCGGGACTAGCGGGCGGGGGTGAGCAGTTCTTC.

This sequence joins TRBV29-1 and TRBJ2-5; D unclear. Trimming shortened V by 8 bases and J by 1 base, and 8 bases separated the two germline ends. Germline loops: CDR1 SQVTM, CDR2 ANQGSEA. The CDR3 extends over 11 amino acids. The CDR3 DNA is TGCAGCATGAGACCCCAAGAGACCCAGTACTTC. This sequence encodes CSMRPQETQYF.